Below, one T cell receptor (beta chain) is given with its context. Antigen: not known. The sample is drawn from a study of monozygotic twins with inflammatory bowel disease. Germline CDR1 SGHRS, CDR2 YFSETQ. The CDR3 covers 14 residues. Study-wide results and limits: The inverse Simpson measure of TCRbeta diversity was lower in IBD patients than in healthy co-twins. Discordant twins showed the same repertoire similarity as concordant twins, possibly from limited power. Reduced clonotype sharing with other individuals was observed in IBD patients relative to healthy twins, especially with disease activity.

Each UMI, carrying a 6-nucleotide sample barcode, came from template switching. TCRdb reprocessed the 5' RACE reads and stores each CDR3 protein as one record, lacking DNA. With approximately 340,000 distinct CDR3 sequences in the sample, the ten largest clones hold roughly 2%. This TCR came from a human donor with ulcerative colitis or Crohn's disease, or a healthy co-twin of an affected twin (not recorded which). Sequenced sample: blood. V usage is TRBV5-1 and J usage is TRBJ1-1; TCRdb gives TRBD1 as the D gene, but with no DNA this cannot be confirmed. CDR3: CASSFAGVWTEAFF.